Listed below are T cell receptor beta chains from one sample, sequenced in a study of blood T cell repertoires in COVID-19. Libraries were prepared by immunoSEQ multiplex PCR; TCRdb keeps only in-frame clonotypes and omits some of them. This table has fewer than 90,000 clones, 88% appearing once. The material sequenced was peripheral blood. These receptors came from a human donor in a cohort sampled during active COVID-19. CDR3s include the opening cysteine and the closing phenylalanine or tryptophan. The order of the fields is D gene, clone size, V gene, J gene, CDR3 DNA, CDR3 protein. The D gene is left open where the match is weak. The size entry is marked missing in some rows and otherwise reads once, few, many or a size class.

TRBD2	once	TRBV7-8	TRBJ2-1	TGTGCCAGCAGCTTAGACTTCGGACTAGCGGGAGACTACAATGAGCAGTTCTTC	CASSLDFGLAGDYNEQFF
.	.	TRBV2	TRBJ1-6	TGTTCCACCCGAGACCAGGGGAAGTCACCCCTCCACTTT	CSTRDQGKSPLHF
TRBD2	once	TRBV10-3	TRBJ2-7	TGTGCCATCGCCACAGGTAGCGGGATCTCCTACGAGCAGTACTTC	CAIATGSGISYEQYF
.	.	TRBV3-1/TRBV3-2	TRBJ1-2	TGTGCCAGCAGCCCTACTGAGGCCTATGGCTACACCTTC	CASSPTEAYGYTF
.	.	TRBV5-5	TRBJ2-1	TGTGCCAGCAGCTTGGAACTAGTGAGGTCCTACAATGAGCAGTTCTTC	CASSLELVRSYNEQFF
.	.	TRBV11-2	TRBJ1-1	TGTGCCAGCAGCTCAGACAGGAACACTGAAGCTTTCTTT	CASSSDRNTEAFF
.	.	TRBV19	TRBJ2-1	TGTGCCAGTAGTATCTGGGGTGGGGCTTACAATGAGCAGTTCTTC	CASSIWGGAYNEQFF
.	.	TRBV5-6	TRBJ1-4	TGTGCCAGCAGCTTTGGGGAGATTAATGAAAAACTGTTTTTT	CASSFGEINEKLFF
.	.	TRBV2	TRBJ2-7	TGTGCCAGCAGTGAAGTATTCTACGAGCAGTACTTC	CASSEVFYEQYF
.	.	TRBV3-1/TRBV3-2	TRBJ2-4	TGTGCCAGCAGCCAAGAATCCCAGATGATAGCCAAAAACATTCAGTACTTC	CASSQESQMIAKNIQYF
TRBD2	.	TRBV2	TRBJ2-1	TGTGCCAGCAGGAAGGGAGAGCGGGAGGGGAATGAGCAGTTCTTC	CASRKGEREGNEQFF
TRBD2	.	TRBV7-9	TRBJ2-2	TGTGCCAGCAGCTGGGGCGGGAGTACCGGGGAGCTGTTTTTT	CASSWGGSTGELFF
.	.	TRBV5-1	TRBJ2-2	TGCGCCAGCAGGCCAACTAGTTCCGCCGGGGAGCTGTTTTTT	CASRPTSSAGELFF
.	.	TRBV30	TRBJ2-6	TGTGCCTGGAGTTGGGAGGCTGGGGCCAACGTCCTGACTTTC	CAWSWEAGANVLTF
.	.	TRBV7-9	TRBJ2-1	TGTGCCAGCAGCCCCCGACGAGCGGAGCACTACAATGAGCAGTTCTTC	CASSPRRAEHYNEQFF
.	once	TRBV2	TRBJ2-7	TGTGCCAGCAGTCCGACAGGTCAACATTACGAGCAGTACTTC	CASSPTGQHYEQYF
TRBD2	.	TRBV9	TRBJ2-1	TGTGCCAGCAGCGCGAGACCTGTGGGACTAGCGGCAAATGAGCAGTTCTTC	CASSARPVGLAANEQFF
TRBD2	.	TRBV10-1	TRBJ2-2	TGCGCCAGCAGTGAGGGGAGCGGGGGTAACACCGGGGAGCTGTTTTTT	CASSEGSGGNTGELFF
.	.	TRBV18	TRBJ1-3	TGTGCCAGCTCACACGACAGTCACTCTGGAAACACCATATATTTT	CASSHDSHSGNTIYF
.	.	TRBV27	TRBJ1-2	TGTGCCAGCAGTCCTCACACAGCGGGTGGCTACACCTTC	CASSPHTAGGYTF
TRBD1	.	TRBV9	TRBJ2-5	TGTGCCAGCAGCCCAATGACAGGGCGCGAGACCCAGTACTTC	CASSPMTGRETQYF
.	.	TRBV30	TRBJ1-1	TGTGCCTGGAGGGAGGACCTCGGAGCTTTCTTT	CAWREDLGAFF